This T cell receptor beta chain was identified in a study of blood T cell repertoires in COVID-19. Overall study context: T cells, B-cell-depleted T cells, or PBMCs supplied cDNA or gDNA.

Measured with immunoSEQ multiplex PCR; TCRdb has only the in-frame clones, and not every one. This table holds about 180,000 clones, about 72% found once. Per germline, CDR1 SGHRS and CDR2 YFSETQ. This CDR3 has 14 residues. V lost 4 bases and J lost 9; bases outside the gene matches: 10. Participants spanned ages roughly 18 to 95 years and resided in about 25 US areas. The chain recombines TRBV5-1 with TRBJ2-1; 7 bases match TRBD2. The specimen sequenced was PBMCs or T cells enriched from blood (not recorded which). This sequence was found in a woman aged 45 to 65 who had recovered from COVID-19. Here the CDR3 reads CASSGGTIQGEQFF. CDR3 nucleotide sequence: TGCGCCAGCAGCGGGGGGACTATCCAGGGTGAGCAGTTCTTC. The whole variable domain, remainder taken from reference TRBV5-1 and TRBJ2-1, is KAGVTQTPRYLIKTRGQQVTLSCSPISGHRSVSWYQQTPGQGLQFLFEYFSETQRNKGNFPGRFSGRQFSNSRSEMNVSTLELGDSALYLCASSGGTIQGEQFFGPGTRLTVL.